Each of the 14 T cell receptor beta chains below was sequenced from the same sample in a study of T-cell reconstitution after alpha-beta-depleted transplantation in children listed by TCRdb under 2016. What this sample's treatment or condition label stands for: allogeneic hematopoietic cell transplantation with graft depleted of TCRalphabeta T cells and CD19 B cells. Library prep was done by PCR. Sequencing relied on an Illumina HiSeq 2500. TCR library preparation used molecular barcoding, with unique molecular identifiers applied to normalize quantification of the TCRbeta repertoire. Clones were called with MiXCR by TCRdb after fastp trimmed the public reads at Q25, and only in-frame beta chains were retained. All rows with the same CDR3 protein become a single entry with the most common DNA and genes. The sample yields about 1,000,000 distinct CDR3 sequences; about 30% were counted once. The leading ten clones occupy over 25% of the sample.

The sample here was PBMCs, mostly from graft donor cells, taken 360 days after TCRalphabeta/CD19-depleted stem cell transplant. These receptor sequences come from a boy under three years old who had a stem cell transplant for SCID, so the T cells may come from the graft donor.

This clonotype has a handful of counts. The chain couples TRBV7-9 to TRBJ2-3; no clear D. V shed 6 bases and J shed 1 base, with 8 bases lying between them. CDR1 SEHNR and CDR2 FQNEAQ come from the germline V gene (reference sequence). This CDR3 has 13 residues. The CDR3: CASRETRTDTQYF. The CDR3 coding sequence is TGTGCCAGCAGGGAGACACGCACAGATACGCAGTATTTT.

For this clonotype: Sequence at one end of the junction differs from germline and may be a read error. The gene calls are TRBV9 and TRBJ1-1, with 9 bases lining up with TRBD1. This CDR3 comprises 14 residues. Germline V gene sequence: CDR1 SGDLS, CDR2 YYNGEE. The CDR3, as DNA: TGTGCCAGCAGCGTAGAGGGGACAGGGTCTGAGGCTTTCTTT. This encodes CASSVEGTGSEAFF. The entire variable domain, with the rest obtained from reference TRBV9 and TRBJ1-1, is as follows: DSGVTQTPKHLITATGQRVTLRCSPRSGDLSVYWYQQSLDQGLQFLIQYYNGEERAKGNILERFSAQQFPDLHSELNLSSLELGDSALYFCASSVEGTGSEAFFGQGTRLTVV.

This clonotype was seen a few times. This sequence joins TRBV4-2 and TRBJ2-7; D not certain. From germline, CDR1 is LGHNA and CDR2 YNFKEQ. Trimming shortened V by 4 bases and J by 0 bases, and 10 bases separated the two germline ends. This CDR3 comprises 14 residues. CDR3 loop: CASSPVLGSYEQYF. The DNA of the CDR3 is TGTGCCAGCAGCCCAGTCCTAGGCTCCTACGAGCAGTACTTC.

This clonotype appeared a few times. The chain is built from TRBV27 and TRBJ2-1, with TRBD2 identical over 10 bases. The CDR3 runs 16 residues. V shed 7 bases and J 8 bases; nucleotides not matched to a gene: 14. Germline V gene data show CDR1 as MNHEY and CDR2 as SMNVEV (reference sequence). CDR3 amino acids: CASTVRAGGPRDEQFF. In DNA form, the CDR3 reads TGTGCCAGCACCGTAAGAGCGGGGGGGCCCCGGGATGAGCAGTTCTTC.

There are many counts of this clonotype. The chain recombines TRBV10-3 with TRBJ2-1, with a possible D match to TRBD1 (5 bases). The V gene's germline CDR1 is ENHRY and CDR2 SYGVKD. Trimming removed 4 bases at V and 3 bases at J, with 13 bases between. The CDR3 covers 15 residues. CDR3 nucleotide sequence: TGTGCCATCAGTGGGGGCCCGCAAGGCTACAATGAGCAGTTCTTC. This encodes CAISGGPQGYNEQFF.

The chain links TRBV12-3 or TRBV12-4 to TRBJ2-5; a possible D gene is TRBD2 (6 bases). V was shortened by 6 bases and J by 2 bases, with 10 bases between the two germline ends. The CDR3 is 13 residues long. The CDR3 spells CASRSTRQETQYF. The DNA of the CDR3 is TGTGCCAGCAGATCGACTAGGCAAGAGACCCAGTACTTC.

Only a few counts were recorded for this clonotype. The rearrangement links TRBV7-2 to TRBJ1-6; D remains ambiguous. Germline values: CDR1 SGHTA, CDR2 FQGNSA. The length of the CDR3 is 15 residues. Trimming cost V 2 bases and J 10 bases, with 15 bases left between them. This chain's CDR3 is CASSLRAQGYSPLHF. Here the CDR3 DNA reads TGTGCCAGCAGCTTACGGGCCCAAGGGTACTCACCCCTCCACTTT.

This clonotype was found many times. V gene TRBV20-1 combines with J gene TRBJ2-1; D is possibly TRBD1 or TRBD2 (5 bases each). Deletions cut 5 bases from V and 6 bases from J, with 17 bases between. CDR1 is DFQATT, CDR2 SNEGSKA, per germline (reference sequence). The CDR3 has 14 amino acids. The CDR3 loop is CSAGRIVGRNEQFF. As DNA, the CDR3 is TGCAGTGCTGGCCGGATCGTGGGACGCAATGAGCAGTTCTTC.

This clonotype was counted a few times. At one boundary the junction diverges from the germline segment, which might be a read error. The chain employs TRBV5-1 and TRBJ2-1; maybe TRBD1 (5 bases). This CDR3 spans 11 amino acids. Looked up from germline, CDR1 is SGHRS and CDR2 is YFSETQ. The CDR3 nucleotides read TGCGCCAGCAGCGCGCCAGGGCCTCTGGTCTTC. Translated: CASSAPGPLVF.

CDR3 sequence: CASSRTSPYNEQFF. The DNA for the CDR3 is TGTGCCAGCAGCCGCACCTCTCCTTACAATGAGCAGTTCTTC. The chain is built from TRBV5-5 and TRBJ2-1; D unresolved. The CDR3 has 14 residues. Germline CDR1 SGHKS, CDR2 YYEKEE (reference sequence). Trimming took off 4 bases at V and 4 bases at J, with 12 bases between the two ends.

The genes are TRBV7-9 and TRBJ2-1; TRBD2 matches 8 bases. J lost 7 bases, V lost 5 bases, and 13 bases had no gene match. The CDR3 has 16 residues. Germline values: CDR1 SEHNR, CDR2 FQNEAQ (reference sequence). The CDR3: CASSPIWIAGRNEQFF. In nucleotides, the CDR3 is TGTGCCAGCAGCCCAATCTGGATAGCGGGGAGGAATGAGCAGTTCTTC.

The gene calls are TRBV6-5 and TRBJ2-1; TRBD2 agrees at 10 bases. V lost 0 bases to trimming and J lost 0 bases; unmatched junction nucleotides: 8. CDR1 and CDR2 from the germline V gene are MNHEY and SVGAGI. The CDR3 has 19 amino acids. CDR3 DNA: TGTGCCAGCAGTTACTCGATGTTTAGCGGGAGGAGCTCCTACAATGAGCAGTTCTTC. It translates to CASSYSMFSGRSSYNEQFF.

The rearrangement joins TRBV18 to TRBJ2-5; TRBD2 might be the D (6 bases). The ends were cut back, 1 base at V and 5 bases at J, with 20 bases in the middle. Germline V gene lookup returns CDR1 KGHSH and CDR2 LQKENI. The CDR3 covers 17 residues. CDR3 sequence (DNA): TGTGCCAGCTCACCACGGTCCGGGGACTCGATTCGGGAGACCCAGTACTTC. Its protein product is CASSPRSGDSIRETQYF.

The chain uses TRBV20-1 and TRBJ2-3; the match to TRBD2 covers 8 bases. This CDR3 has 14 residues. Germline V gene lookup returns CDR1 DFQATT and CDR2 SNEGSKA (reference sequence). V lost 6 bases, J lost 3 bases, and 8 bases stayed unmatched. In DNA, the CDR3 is TGCAGTGCCGCCGGAGGACTAGCTACAGATACGCAGTATTTT. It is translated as CSAAGGLATDTQYF.